This T cell receptor beta chain was sequenced for a study of T cell clonality in common variable immunodeficiency. The CDR3 length is 13 residues. Germline CDR1 and CDR2: SGHAT and FQDESV (reference sequence). V lost 3 bases to trimming and J lost 7 bases, with 9 bases between them. Turning to this clone: The target antigen is unknown. The CDR3 goes on 3 residues after the read ends, and that part is filled in from the germline J gene.

Study-wide points: CVID subjects shared fewer TCRbeta clones than healthy controls did.

Equal genomic DNA amounts from CVID and control samples were sequenced. Libraries were prepared by immunoSEQ multiplex PCR; TCRdb keeps only in-frame clonotypes and omits some of them. This sample shows some 32,000 clones and no singletons; approximately 4.7% rests with the ten largest. Caucasian heritage predominated among both patients and controls. The gene calls are TRBV11-1 and TRBJ1-4; tentative D call: TRBD1 (5 bases). Sequenced: peripheral blood mononuclear cells. The source of this sequence is a person aged 18-70 years in good health. The sequenced CDR3 bases are TGTGCCAGCAGCTTCCGAGACAGTGAAAAA. This codes for CASSFRDSEK. The whole CDR3 protein reads CASSFRDSEKLFF.